The entry that follows covers one T cell receptor (beta chain) sequence. The data belong to a study of T cell changes during pregnancy in multiple sclerosis. This table comes from immunoSEQ multiplex PCR, and its TCRdb copy is limited to in-frame clones, with some not included. Among 80,000 or so clones, about 91% were seen once, and the ten largest hold 2.5% to 3%. The J segment lost 0 bases and the V segment lost 6 bases, leaving 8 bases of the junction unmatched. Germline values: CDR1 SGHTA, CDR2 FQGNSA. The CDR3 is made up of 16 amino acids. The starting material was peripheral blood, obtained before pregnancy. The chain recombines TRBV7-2 with TRBJ1-3, with 7 bases aligning to TRBD1. This sequence was found in a female donor with multiple sclerosis, enrolled in a pregnancy study. DNA of the CDR3: TGTGCCAGCAGAGCTACTACAGGGGTCTCTGGAAACACCATATATTTT. Translating it yields CASRATTGVSGNTIYF.